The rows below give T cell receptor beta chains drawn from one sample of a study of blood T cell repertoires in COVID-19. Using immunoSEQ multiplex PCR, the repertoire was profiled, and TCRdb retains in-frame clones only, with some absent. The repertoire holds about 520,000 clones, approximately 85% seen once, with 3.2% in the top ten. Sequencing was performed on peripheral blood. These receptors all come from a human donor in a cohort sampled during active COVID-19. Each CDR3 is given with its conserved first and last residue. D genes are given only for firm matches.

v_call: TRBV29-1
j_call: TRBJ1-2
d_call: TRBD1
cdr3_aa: CSVEDRGTGLNYGYTF

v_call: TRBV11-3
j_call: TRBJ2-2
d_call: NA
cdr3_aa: CASSLGGRTGELFF

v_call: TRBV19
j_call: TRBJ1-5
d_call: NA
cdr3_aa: CASSNQGGDQPQHF

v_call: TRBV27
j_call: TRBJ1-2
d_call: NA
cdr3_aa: CASSFQGSLYGYTF

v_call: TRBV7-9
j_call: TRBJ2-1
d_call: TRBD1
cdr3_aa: CASSQLRDRALHEQFF

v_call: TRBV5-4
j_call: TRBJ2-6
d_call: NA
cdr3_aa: CASSSQAPGANVLTF

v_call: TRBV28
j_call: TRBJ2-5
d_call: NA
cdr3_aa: CASTPRLYQETQYF

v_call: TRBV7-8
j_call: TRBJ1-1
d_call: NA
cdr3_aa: CASGRASTNIMNTEAFF

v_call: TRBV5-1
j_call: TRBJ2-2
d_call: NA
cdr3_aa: CASSLRRGQTGELFF

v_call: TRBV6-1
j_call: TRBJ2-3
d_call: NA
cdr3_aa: CASTERGGTSPDTQYF

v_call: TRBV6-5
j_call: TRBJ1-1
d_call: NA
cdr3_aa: CASSLLSGLSEAFF

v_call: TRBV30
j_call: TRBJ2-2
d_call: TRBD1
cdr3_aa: CAVPPDRAPTGELFF

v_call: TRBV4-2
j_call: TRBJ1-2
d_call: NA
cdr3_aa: CASSQVTDSLYGYTF

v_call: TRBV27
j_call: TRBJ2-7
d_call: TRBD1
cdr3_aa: CASSWDRGTYEQYF

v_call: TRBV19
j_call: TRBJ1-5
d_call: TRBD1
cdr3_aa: CASSPTRRGQNQPQHF

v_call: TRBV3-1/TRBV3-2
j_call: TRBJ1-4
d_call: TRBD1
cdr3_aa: CASSQDGTGVGKLFF

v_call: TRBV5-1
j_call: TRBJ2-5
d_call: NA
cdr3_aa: CASSPFRTNGGRETQYF